The entry below describes one TCR beta chain. It lacks a known antigen. Base-call qualities are not available, and no considerably larger clone is one nucleotide away. This entry is derived from a study of immunodeficiency (dated by TCRdb to between 2018 and 2021). Turning to the overall study: To search for oligoclonality and VDJ recombination defects, the researchers carried out a repertoire analysis.

Genomic DNA was extracted using the QIAamp DNA Blood Mini Kit and was submitted for immunoSEQ repertoire analysis. Multiplex PCR was used to amplify CDR3 regions from a standard amount of genomic DNA template. An Illumina platform was used to sequence the PCR products. On the study's bioinformatics: Sequences were mapped to a reference, using V, D and J gene definitions from IMGT. To get rid of PCR and sequencing errors, closely related sequences were merged using a nearest-neighbor clustering algorithm. V, D and J usage was analyzed in productive unique and total sequences using ImmunoSEQ Analyzer tools and R version 3.6.1. TCRdb took over this immuneACCESS table, retaining in-frame rearrangements with V and J assigned. Such tables are incomplete; in checked studies, under half of the missing clones stem from an unresolved V gene, and the remainder is unexplained. V and J calls and clone size are copied from that table; D and trimming were computed from the DNA. The sample table records roughly 2,000 clones; approximately 91% of these occur just once. The ten largest clonotypes hold approximately 8.3% of the sample.

Naive CD4 T cells, and even more so naive CD8 T cells, were reduced in the patients, while effector memory subpopulations were expanded. Before TCR sequencing, CD3+CD4+ T cells were sorted out of fresh PBMCs. What the study reported, not specific to this receptor: Severe oligoclonality, as judged by top-100 and total clonotype frequencies, was observed in patient CD8+ T cells but not in patient CD4+ T cells. V-J pairing and productive entropy of CD4+ T cells appeared to be similar between patients and controls. In the entropy comparisons of patients versus healthy controls, patients were shown as n=3 (open circles), and an effect on thymic development was only suggested as possible.

Taken from cysteine to phenylalanine, the CDR3 has 13 residues. The kept DNA is CDR3 alone, 39 bases in frame from the first base. Trimming removed 5 bases from V and 4 bases from J, leaving 9 bases between the germline ends. CDR1 and CDR2, per the germline V gene, are ENHRY and SYGVKD. This receptor was identified in a girl aged 5-17 years with POLD1 deficiency. Recombination connected TRBV10-3 to TRBJ1-5, and perhaps TRBD1 as D gene, on 6 matching bases. Sequencing was performed on CD4+ T cells from blood. The nucleotides are TGTGCCATCAGTTTACAGGGAAATCAGCCCCAGCATTTT. Its amino acids are CAISLQGNQPQHF.